This TCR beta chain stems from a study of cytomegalovirus exposure and HLA in healthy donors. Background on the study: The 110 or so validation repertoires used a platform that matched the one used for the 600 to 700 first-cohort repertoires, as a later analysis reported.

This table comes from immunoSEQ multiplex PCR, and its TCRdb copy is limited to in-frame clones, with some not included. The table lists 65,000 to 90,000 clones, 90% to 95% of them singletons. Notes on this clone: Its antigen is still unknown. The same CDR3 arises from other DNA sequences in this sample as well.

Findings of the study overall: Under in vitro conditions, a few CMV-associated chains were confirmed as specific for CMV antigens.

After removal of 4 bases from V and 6 bases from J, the junction contained 10 bases not matched to a gene. This CDR3 comprises 15 residues. Germline-derived CDR1 and CDR2 are MNHNY and SVGAGI (reference sequence). This chain joins TRBV6-6 and TRBJ2-7; 9 bases are a match to TRBD2. This receptor was obtained from a man aged 18 to 35 in good health and CMV-seronegative. The source material was PBMCs. CDR3 DNA: TGTGCCAGCAGTTCATTGGCAGGGCGGGGGGGCGAGCAGTACTTC. Protein product: CASSSLAGRGGEQYF.